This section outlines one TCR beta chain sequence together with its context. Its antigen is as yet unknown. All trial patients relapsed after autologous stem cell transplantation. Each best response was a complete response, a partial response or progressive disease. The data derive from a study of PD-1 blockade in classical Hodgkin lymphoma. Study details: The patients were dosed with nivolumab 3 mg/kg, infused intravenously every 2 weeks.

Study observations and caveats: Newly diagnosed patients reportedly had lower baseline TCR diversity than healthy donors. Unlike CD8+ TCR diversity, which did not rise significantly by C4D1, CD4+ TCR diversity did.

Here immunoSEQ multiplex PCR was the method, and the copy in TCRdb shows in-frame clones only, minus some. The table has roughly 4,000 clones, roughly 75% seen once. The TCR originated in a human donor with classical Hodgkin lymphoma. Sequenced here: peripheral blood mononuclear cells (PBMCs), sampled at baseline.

For the CDR3, the DNA is TGTGCCAGCAGCAGGCATAAACAAAGTCGGGCCAACGTCCTGACTTTC. Translating it yields CASSRHKQSRANVLTF. The chain couples TRBV7-3 to TRBJ2-6; the D is unclear. V lost 5 bases and J lost 5, with 16 bases in between. This CDR3 comprises 16 residues. The germline V gene has CDR1 SGHTA and CDR2 FQGTGA.